The 29 T cell receptor beta chains reported below all come from one sample, sequenced in a study of cytomegalovirus exposure and HLA in healthy donors. With 60 Vbeta and 13 Jbeta primers, the PCR was carried out. Sequencing was performed with immunoSEQ multiplex PCR; in TCRdb, only in-frame clones are kept and a portion is missing. There are just over 150,000 clones in the sample; 85% occur only once, and 2.3% lies in the top ten. Sequencing was carried out using PBMCs. The receptor source for this set is a woman aged 18 to 35 in good health and CMV-seronegative.

The chain carries TRBV5-1 and TRBJ2-2; a weak D match, TRBD1 (6 bases). The length of the CDR3 is 16 residues. Trimming took off 4 bases at V and 0 bases at J, with 13 bases between the two ends. Germline values: CDR1 SGHRS, CDR2 YFSETQ. The CDR3 sequence is CASSHWTAANTGELFF. CDR3 nucleotide sequence: TGCGCCAGCAGCCACTGGACAGCCGCGAACACCGGGGAGCTGTTTTTT.

V usage is TRBV25-1 and J usage is TRBJ1-1; 9 bases align to TRBD1. CDR3 length: 15 amino acids. V trimming: 8 bases; J trimming: 7 bases; junction bases outside the gene matches: 14. Germline lookup yields CDR1 MGHDK and CDR2 SYGVNS. In DNA, the CDR3 is TGTGCCAGCTCAGGCCCCGGGACAGGGCACTTTGAAGCTTTCTTT. Translated: CASSGPGTGHFEAFF.

This clone has a single count. The gene calls are TRBV4-1 and TRBJ1-5, with D possibly matching TRBD1 (6 bases). Trimming shortened V by 3 bases and J by 5 bases, and 8 bases separated the two germline ends. The length of the CDR3 is 13 residues. Germline CDR1 and CDR2: MGHRA and YSYEKL. DNA of the CDR3: TGCGCCAGCAGCCAGAACAGGGATCAGCCCCAGCATTTT. Protein product: CASSQNRDQPQHF.

V gene TRBV11-2 combines with J gene TRBJ1-1; no definite D call. This CDR3 is 12 amino acids long. Germline CDR1 reads SGHAT; CDR2 reads FQNNGV. V was trimmed by 3 bases and J by 3 bases, leaving 5 bases between them. CDR3 loop: CASSLSYTEAFF. The CDR3, as DNA: TGTGCCAGCAGCTTGTCGTACACTGAAGCTTTCTTT.

The rearrangement links TRBV5-1 to TRBJ2-7, with D perhaps matching TRBD1 (6 bases). This CDR3 has 16 residues. The V gene's germline CDR1 is SGHRS and CDR2 YFSETQ. Trimming left V 3 bases short and J 7 bases short, with 23 bases between. In nucleotides, the CDR3 is TGCGCCAGCAGCTGGGGAACCGGGACAACATCACGAGAGCAGTACTTC. It encodes CASSWGTGTTSREQYF.

The CDR3 protein is CASSFLFFRDSVSYEQYF. In nucleotides, the CDR3 is TGTGCCAGCAGCTTCCTCTTCTTCCGGGACAGTGTTTCCTACGAGCAGTACTTC. V gene TRBV28 combines with J gene TRBJ2-7; 7 nucleotides match TRBD1. This CDR3 region has 18 residues. Trimming took 6 bases from V and 1 from J; bases not matched to a gene: 18. Germline CDR1 MDHEN, CDR2 SYDVKM. Drawing the rest from reference TRBV28 and TRBJ2-7, the complete variable domain is DVKVTQSSRYLVKRTGEKVFLECVQDMDHENMFWYRQDPGLGLRLIYFSYDVKMKEKGDIPEGYSVSREKKERFSLILESASTNQTSMYLCASSFLFFRDSVSYEQYFGPGTRLTVT.

This rearrangement joins TRBV19 to TRBJ1-5; 7 nucleotides match TRBD1. The ends lost 3 bases at V and 7 bases at J; junction bases unmatched: 3. Germline-derived CDR1 and CDR2 are LNHDA and SQIVND (reference sequence). This CDR3 region has 13 residues. CDR3 DNA: TGTGCCAGTAGTATCGACAGGGACCAGCCCCAGCATTTT. This translates into CASSIDRDQPQHF.

This chain links TRBV28 with TRBJ2-5; D may be TRBD1 (5 bases). The CDR3 extends over 14 amino acids. With 1 base removed from V and 5 bases from J, the gap between germline ends came to 11 bases. CDR1 MDHEN and CDR2 SYDVKM come from the germline V gene. The CDR3 DNA is TGTGCCAGCAGTTTATCGCAGGGTTGGGAGACCCAGTACTTC. This encodes CASSLSQGWETQYF.

J is TRBJ2-1 and V is TRBV9; 10 bases match TRBD1. The germline V gene encodes CDR1 SGDLS and CDR2 YYNGEE. This CDR3 region has 13 residues. The V and J ends lost 7 bases and 9 bases, in that order; junction bases with no gene match: 7. CDR3: CASRTGGYGEQFF. The CDR3 DNA reads as TGTGCCAGCCGGACAGGGGGTTACGGTGAGCAGTTCTTC.

The sample holds one count of this clone. This sequence joins TRBV5-1 and TRBJ2-5, with D possibly matching TRBD2 (6 bases). CDR3 length: 14 amino acids. Per the germline V gene, CDR1 is SGHRS and CDR2 is YFSETQ. Trimming took off 5 bases at V and 2 bases at J, with 13 bases between the two ends. The CDR3 nucleotides read TGCGCCAGCAGACGTGGAGGGACTCAAGAGACCCAGTACTTC. Protein: CASRRGGTQETQYF.

In nucleotides, the CDR3 is TGTGCCAGCAGCCAACTACCACTACAGACCCAGTACTTC. It is translated as CASSQLPLQTQYF. The rearrangement links TRBV7-2 to TRBJ2-5; D call uncertain. Deletions cut 5 bases from V and 6 bases from J, with 13 bases between. The CDR3 length is 13 residues. The germline V gene has CDR1 SGHTA and CDR2 FQGNSA.

The chain joins TRBV5-1 to TRBJ1-1; D gene uncertain. V was shortened by 5 bases and J by 7 bases, with 12 bases between the two germline ends. Germline CDR1 reads SGHRS; CDR2 reads YFSETQ. The CDR3 is 12 amino acids. This CDR3 reads CASRGREGEAFF. CDR3 DNA: TGCGCCAGCAGGGGGAGGGAGGGTGAAGCTTTCTTT.

As concerns this clone: This sample includes further DNA sequences coding for the same CDR3. V gene TRBV6-1 combines with J gene TRBJ2-7; TRBD2 agrees at 8 bases. The germline gives CDR1 MNHNS, CDR2 SASEGT. Trimming removed 7 bases from V and 0 bases from J; junction bases left unmatched: 5. The CDR3 consists of 14 residues. CDR3 loop: CASTLAGGSYEQYF. As DNA, the CDR3 is TGTGCCAGCACCTTGGCGGGAGGCTCCTACGAGCAGTACTTC.

This chain links TRBV9 with TRBJ2-5; D possibly corresponds to TRBD1 (5 bases). The germline CDR1 and CDR2 sequences are SGDLS and YYNGEE. Trimming removed 5 bases at V and 1 base at J, with 9 bases between. This CDR3 contains 13 residues. The CDR3: CASSGHLQETQYF. CDR3 bases: TGTGCCAGCAGTGGACACCTCCAAGAGACCCAGTACTTC.

The genes are TRBV7-2 and TRBJ2-3; a possible D gene is TRBD2 (7 bases). The CDR3 sequence is 14 residues long. Germline V gives CDR1 SGHTA, CDR2 FQGNSA. The ends were cut back, 5 bases at V and 5 bases at J, with 14 bases in the middle. CDR3 loop: CASSVRGARDTQYF. In nucleotides, the CDR3 is TGTGCCAGCAGCGTACGGGGGGCCAGAGATACGCAGTATTTT.

The chain is built from TRBV18 and TRBJ1-2; D gene uncertain. Germline V gives CDR1 KGHSH, CDR2 LQKENI. Trimming took off 2 bases at V and 2 bases at J, with 9 bases between the two ends. The length of the CDR3 is 14 residues. The CDR3 is CASSPKRENYGYTF. In DNA form, the CDR3 reads TGTGCCAGCTCACCAAAACGAGAGAACTATGGCTACACCTTC. The entire variable domain, with the rest obtained from reference TRBV18 and TRBJ1-2, is as follows: NAGVMQNPRHLVRRRGQEARLRCSPMKGHSHVYWYRQLPEEGLKFMVYLQKENIIDESGMPKERFSAEFPKEGPSILRIQQVVRGDSAAYFCASSPKRENYGYTFGSGTRLTVV.

The V and J genes are TRBV18 and TRBJ2-1; 8 nucleotides agree with TRBD2. Germline CDR1 reads KGHSH; CDR2 reads LQKENI. This CDR3 has 16 residues. With 3 bases clipped from V and 2 bases from J, the junction kept 6 bases outside the gene matches. CDR3 DNA sequence: TGTGCCAGCTCACCTTCGGGCGGGAGGACCTACAATGAGCAGTTCTTC. Residues: CASSPSGGRTYNEQFF.

Worth noting for this clone: Within the sample, other DNA sequences also encode this same CDR3. The chain carries TRBV4-3 and TRBJ2-5; possible D gene TRBD2, 6 bases. This CDR3 is built from 14 residues. The V gene's germline CDR1 is LGHNA and CDR2 YSLEER. The V end lost 1 base, the J end lost 5 bases, and 11 bases lay between the germline ends. The CDR3 protein is CASSQGQGGETQYF. The CDR3 nucleotides are TGCGCCAGCAGCCAAGGTCAGGGAGGCGAGACCCAGTACTTC.

V and J are TRBV7-2 and TRBJ2-1; 10 bases are shared with TRBD1. The CDR3 runs 14 residues. Germline V gene lookup returns CDR1 SGHTA and CDR2 FQGNSA. The trim removed 2 bases at V and 13 bases at J, leaving 8 bases unmatched. The CDR3 is CASSLRDRGDRQFF. The CDR3 bases are TGTGCCAGCAGCTTACGGGACAGGGGCGACCGTCAGTTCTTC.

The gene calls are TRBV28 and TRBJ2-7; the match to TRBD2 covers 12 bases. CDR3 size: 17 residues. J gave up 3 bases and V 8 bases, and 14 bases lay outside the gene matches. Germline V gives CDR1 MDHEN, CDR2 SYDVKM. The CDR3 reads CASAASGRASLNYEQYF. The CDR3 bases are TGTGCCAGCGCTGCTAGCGGGAGGGCCTCCCTTAACTACGAGCAGTACTTC.

V is TRBV9 and J is TRBJ2-3; 10 bases agree with TRBD2. The germline gives CDR1 SGDLS, CDR2 YYNGEE. The J segment lost 5 bases and the V segment lost 0 bases, leaving 9 bases of the junction unmatched. CDR3 length: 17 amino acids. CDR3 coding DNA: TGTGCCAGCAGCGTAGAAGAAAAGCGGGGGGGCCTAGATACGCAGTATTTT. Protein product: CASSVEEKRGGLDTQYF.

Here the CDR3 DNA reads TGTGCCAGCAGTTCGGACAGCCCCTCTCGAGAACCGGCAGGTGAGCAGTTCTTC. Protein sequence: CASSSDSPSREPAGEQFF. V and J are TRBV11-2 and TRBJ2-1; D perhaps matches TRBD1 (6 bases). The CDR3 spans 18 residues. Trimming stripped 6 bases from V and 9 bases from J, with 30 bases between. Germline CDR1 reads SGHAT; CDR2 reads FQNNGV.

Concerning this clone itself: A junction end diverges from the germline sequence, so it may reflect a read error. The CDR3 DNA sequence: TGTTCCAGCAGCTTAGTCACGGGAATCAGTAATTCACCCCTCCACTTT. This encodes CSSSLVTGISNSPLHF. V gene TRBV7-9 combines with J gene TRBJ1-6; no firm D call. Germline lookup yields CDR1 SEHNR and CDR2 FQNEAQ (reference sequence). The CDR3 totals 16 residues. The complete variable domain, with remaining parts taken from reference TRBV7-9 and TRBJ1-6, reads DTGVSQNPRHKITKRGQNVTFRCDPISEHNRLYWYRQTLGQGPEFLTYFQNEAQLEKSRLLSDRFSAERPKGSFSTLEIQRTEQGDSAMYLCSSSLVTGISNSPLHFGNGTRLTVT.

This chain joins TRBV9 and TRBJ2-4, with D perhaps TRBD2 (6 bases). V was clipped by 3 bases and J by 5 bases, with 6 bases between them. The germline V gene has CDR1 SGDLS and CDR2 YYNGEE. The CDR3 has 12 residues. CDR3 sequence (DNA): TGTGCCAGCAGCGGGGGGGAAAACATTCAGTACTTC. Amino acids: CASSGGENIQYF.

This rearrangement joins TRBV19 to TRBJ2-1; the match to TRBD2 covers 9 bases. The junction had 13 bases not matched to a gene; V was cut back by 5 bases and J by 8 bases. The CDR3 spans 16 residues. Germline V CDR1 and CDR2: LNHDA, SQIVND (reference sequence). CDR3 sequence reads: CASSGSIAGANDEQFF. CDR3 bases: TGTGCCAGTAGTGGATCCATAGCGGGAGCGAACGATGAGCAGTTCTTC.

V and J are TRBV6-5 and TRBJ2-2; D ambiguous. The CDR3 is 13 residues long. Deletions cut 0 bases from V and 7 bases from J, with 6 bases between. The V gene's germline CDR1 is MNHEY and CDR2 SVGAGI. The CDR3 DNA reads TGTGCCAGCAGTTACTCCCCCATCGGGGAGCTGTTTTTT. It codes for CASSYSPIGELFF.

The chain employs TRBV18 and TRBJ1-1; D is uncertain. With 2 bases removed from V and 5 bases from J, the gap between germline ends came to 15 bases. The CDR3 length is 15 residues. Germline CDR1 is KGHSH and CDR2 is LQKENI. CDR3 coding DNA: TGTGCCAGCTCACCATTCAGCGGGGAGAGGACTGAAGCTTTCTTT. Its translation: CASSPFSGERTEAFF.

This clone was observed a single time. This chain connects TRBV27 to TRBJ2-7; 8 bases align to TRBD2. From germline, CDR1 is MNHEY and CDR2 SMNVEV (reference sequence). Trimming at V came to 5 bases and at J to 0 bases, leaving 9 bases not matched to a gene. The length of the CDR3 is 16 residues. The CDR3 sequence is CASSPGGGPSSYEQYF. In nucleotides, the CDR3 is TGTGCCAGCAGTCCGGGAGGGGGGCCCTCCTCCTACGAGCAGTACTTC.

Concerning this clone itself: One end of the junction fails to match germline, which may point to a read error. The J gene is TRBJ2-7, the V gene TRBV25-1, with TRBD1 as a possible D gene (5 bases). Germline-derived CDR1 and CDR2 are MGHDK and SYGVNS. CDR3 length: 13 residues. The CDR3 spells CARFNRPLYGQYF. The CDR3 bases are TGTGCCAGATTCAACAGGCCTCTCTACGGGCAGTACTTC.